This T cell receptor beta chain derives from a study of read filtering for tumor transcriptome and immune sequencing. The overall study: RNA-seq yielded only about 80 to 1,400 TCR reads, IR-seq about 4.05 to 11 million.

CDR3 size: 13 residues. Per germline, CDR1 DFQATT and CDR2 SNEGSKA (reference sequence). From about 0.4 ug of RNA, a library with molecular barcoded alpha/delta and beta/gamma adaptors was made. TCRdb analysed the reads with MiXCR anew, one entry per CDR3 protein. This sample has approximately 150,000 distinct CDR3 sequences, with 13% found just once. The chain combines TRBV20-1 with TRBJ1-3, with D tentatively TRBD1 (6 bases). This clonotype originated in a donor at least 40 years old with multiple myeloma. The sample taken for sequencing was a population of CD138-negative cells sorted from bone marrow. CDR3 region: CESPGGPGNTIYF. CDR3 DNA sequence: TGCGAATCTCCGGGGGGGCCTGGAAACACCATATATTTT.